This T cell receptor beta chain was sequenced during a study of blood T cell repertoires in COVID-19. In the authors' workflow: Reference gene primer amplification gave nucleated cell count estimates. Repertoires were generated with immunoSEQ multiplex PCR, while TCRdb's copy carries only in-frame clones and drops some. Clone size and V and J calls were adopted from that table, with D and trimming inferred from the DNA. The data contain 95,000 to 150,000 clones, 85% to 90% of them singletons. V lost 3 bases and J lost 4; bases outside the gene matches: 6. Germline CDR1 SGHDT, CDR2 YYEEEE. The CDR3 runs to 15 residues.

The clonotype was recovered from an older woman with COVID-19, enrolled during active disease. Material for sequencing was peripheral blood. The chain links TRBV5-6 to TRBJ1-5; TRBD1 matches at 8 bases. CDR3 DNA sequence: TGTGCCAGCAGCTGGGCCGGGACAGGAAATCAGCCCCAGCATTTT. Protein sequence: CASSWAGTGNQPQHF.